This T cell receptor (beta chain) was found in a study of CD8+CD57+ T cells in acquired aplastic anemia. Overall study context: Each DNA sample taken from sorted CD4+ and CD8+ cells came to around 3.4 ug on average. Healthy donors yielded roughly 9.8 million CD4+ cell reads on average. Study observations and caveats: Patients and controls had CD8+ Simpson's diversity values that were not significantly distinct. Overlap between patients and controls comprised 25 to 30 CD8+ CDR3 sequences.

Profiling that covered TCR beta VDJ and CDR3 relied on genomic DNA as its template. Using its own MiXCR run on the reads, TCRdb lists one record per CDR3 protein. Of 150,000 to 200,000 distinct CDR3 sequences listed, about 60% were seen once; the top ten hold 45% to 55%. Germline loops: CDR1 LNHDA, CDR2 SQIVND (reference sequence). This CDR3 spans 15 amino acids. Trimming cost V 3 bases and J 4 bases, with 15 bases left between them. This clonotype has at least ten counts. What it binds is not known. Sequencing used sorted CD4+, CD8+, or CD8+CD57+ T cells (not recorded which) from PBMCs. The receptor comes from a human donor in good health. The V gene is TRBV19, the J gene TRBJ1-1; TRBD1 might be the D (5 bases). This CDR3 reads CASSIAGKGLTEAFF. CDR3 nucleotides: TGTGCCAGTAGTATCGCAGGGAAAGGACTCACTGAAGCTTTCTTT.